This TCR beta chain was captured in a study of T cells after posttransplantation cyclophosphamide. Findings of the study overall: Recipient CMV seropositivity and CMV reactivation strongly tracked TRB clonality. Donor-recipient repertoire similarity was low at 1-2 months, rising over year one.

CDR1 KGHDR and CDR2 SFDVKD come from the germline V gene. CDR3 size: 16 residues. V shed 1 base and J 5 bases; nucleotides not matched to a gene: 5. Clones were sequenced by immunoSEQ multiplex PCR, and TCRdb holds only the in-frame ones, with some missing. Listed for the sample are around 34,000 clones, none seen a single time. Many counts were recorded for this clone. Its antigen is still unknown. The rearrangement joins TRBV24-1 to TRBJ2-1, with TRBD2 matching 9 bases. The sample consisted of PBMCs. The TCR sequence derives from a woman between 45 and 60 years old in good health and a related stem cell transplant donor. The DNA for the CDR3 is TGTGCCACCAGTGATTTACAACTAGCGGGTAACAATGAGCAGTTCTTC. It specifies CATSDLQLAGNNEQFF.